This T cell receptor (beta chain) was sequenced in a study of blood T cell repertoires in COVID-19. Turning to the study itself: The origin of the acute and convalescent COVID-19 samples was the United States, Italy and Spain. PBMCs, B-cell-depleted T cells, or T cells provided the cDNA or gDNA that made up the material.

Unmatched junction bases numbered 7, after V lost 5 bases and J lost 1 base. Per the germline V gene, CDR1 is LNHDA and CDR2 is SQIVND (reference sequence). This CDR3 comprises 16 residues. Assay used: immunoSEQ multiplex PCR; TCRdb lists only in-frame clones, some missing. The table lists approximately 80,000 clones, about 84% of them singletons, with approximately 8.1% in the top ten. The sample taken for sequencing was peripheral blood. This receptor was obtained from a man aged 50 to 59 with active COVID-19. The V gene is TRBV19, the J gene TRBJ2-1; TRBD2 matches at 8 bases. The CDR3 sequence is CASSVSGSRSYNEQFF. Here the CDR3 DNA reads TGTGCCAGTAGTGTCAGCGGGAGCCGTTCCTACAATGAGCAGTTCTTC.